The source of this T cell receptor (beta chain) is a study of CD8+ T cells in alopecia areata. Study-level points and caveats: Mice showed clearer TCR sharing than patients did, a gap that was possibly HLA-related. For lesional scalp, especially alopecia totalis/universalis, clonality was higher than in normal scalp. In scalp samples, resident alphabeta T cells of normal skin are also sequenced.

Extracted from the samples, RNA was reverse transcribed into cDNA to serve as the sequencing template. Profiling relied on immunoSEQ multiplex PCR, and the TCRdb table lists in-frame clones only, not all of them. The sample includes about 200,000 clones, roughly 56% of them seen just once. It was from PBMCs that CD4+ and CD8+ T cells were sorted. This clone has more than one count but fewer than ten. Its antigen is undetermined. Sequenced material: CD8+ T cells sorted from blood. This TCR was sampled from a human donor in good health.

The chain's CDR3 is CSVEEGLAGPYNEQFF. CDR3 coding DNA: TGCAGCGTTGAAGAAGGACTAGCGGGCCCATACAATGAGCAGTTCTTC. This chain links TRBV29-1 with TRBJ2-1, with TRBD2 matching over 11 bases. The CDR3 is 16 amino acids. After removal of 0 bases from V and 4 bases from J, the junction contained 5 bases not matched to a gene. CDR1 SQVTM and CDR2 ANQGSEA come from the germline V gene.